Given below is one T cell receptor beta chain in context. What it binds is unknown. The data originate from a study of cytomegalovirus exposure and HLA in healthy donors. PCR used 60 Vbeta primers and 13 Jbeta primers. Sequencing was performed with immunoSEQ multiplex PCR; in TCRdb, only in-frame clones are kept and a portion is missing. This sample has under 200,000 clones, with around three quarters found just once. The study, taken as a whole, reports: In a later analysis, TCR beta V- and J-gene trimming was associated with a missense DCLRE1C variant.

Sequenced: PBMCs. The receptor was derived from a man in his forties or fifties in good health and CMV-seronegative.

The CDR3 is CASSKGWTSEDTQYF. CDR3 DNA: TGTGCCAGCAGTAAAGGTTGGACTAGCGAAGATACGCAGTATTTT. The chain employs TRBV6-1 and TRBJ2-3; 9 bases align to TRBD2. The CDR3 loop spans 15 amino acids. The germline V gene has CDR1 MNHNS and CDR2 SASEGT. Trimming at V came to 5 bases and at J to 5 bases, leaving 8 bases not matched to a gene.